This T cell receptor (beta chain) stems from a study of OX40 agonist ivuxolimab in advanced cancers. Study information: Treatment of patients was with ivuxolimab, an agonistic anti-OX40 (CD134) antibody.

People who had autoimmune disease history or systemic immunosuppression were excluded. The study sampled blood at baseline, cycle 4 day 1, and cycle 7 day 1. Data came from immunoSEQ multiplex PCR; TCRdb stores just in-frame clones and leaves some out. The sample yields about 59,000 clones, 75% to 90% seen once. The V end lost 2 bases, the J end lost 5 bases, and 17 bases lay between the germline ends. There are 16 residues in the CDR3. Germline V gene lookup returns CDR1 SGHRS and CDR2 YFSETQ. This sequence joins TRBV5-1 and TRBJ1-5; D uncertain. The sample was CD4+ or CD8+ T cells sorted from blood, taken in a trial of the OX40 agonist ivuxolimab. The TCR sequence derives from an adult with an advanced solid tumor such as melanoma, head and neck, liver or kidney cancer. CDR3: CASSLGPPRIDQPQHF. In nucleotides, the CDR3 is TGCGCCAGCAGCTTAGGGCCACCACGGATTGATCAGCCCCAGCATTTT.